This T cell receptor (beta chain) was observed in a study of OX40 agonist ivuxolimab in advanced cancers. Study as a whole: Of the participants, approximately 44% had some prior anti-PD-1, anti-PD-L1 or anti-CTLA-4 therapy, which was allowed. Study conclusions and caveats: CD8+ T cells averaged more expanded clones than CD4+.

Details on this clone: Its antigen is unknown.

Sequenced by immunoSEQ multiplex PCR; TCRdb stores in-frame clones only, minus some. In the table there are nearly 70,000 clones, about nine tenths of which are singletons. The specimen comprised CD4+ or CD8+ T cells sorted from blood, sampled in a trial of the OX40 agonist ivuxolimab. The TCR was taken from an adult with an advanced solid tumor such as melanoma, head and neck, liver or kidney cancer.

DNA for the CDR3: TGCGCCAGCAGCGTTACCGGGACTAGCGACAGGGAGACCCAGTACTTC. Amino acid sequence: CASSVTGTSDRETQYF. The rearrangement uses TRBV5-1 and TRBJ2-5, with 10 nucleotides matching TRBD2. The CDR3 length is 16 residues. Germline V lookup: CDR1 SGHRS, CDR2 YFSETQ. Unmatched junction bases numbered 11, after V lost 4 bases and J lost 5 bases.